This T cell receptor beta chain was profiled in a study of T cells in Graves' hyperthyroidism and ophthalmopathy. Comment on this clonotype: An end of the junction differs from the germline gene, which may be a read error.

Germline CDR1 reads KGHDR; CDR2 reads SFDVKD. This CDR3 region has 17 residues. Amplified TCR beta CDR3 regions derived from RNA transcripts. The HTBI primer set was used in a first-round RT-PCR of the TCR CDR3. A single record per CDR3 protein comes from TCRdb applying MiXCR to the multiplex PCR reads. The sample yields tens of thousands of distinct CDR3 sequences, over 40% seen once. Sequencing used blood. The chain carries TRBV24-1 and TRBJ2-1; unclear D gene. The TCR comes from a woman aged 45-65 years with Graves' ophthalmopathy. The CDR3 here is CATSASPWAGACNGQFF. The CDR3 DNA reads TGTGCCACCAGTGCCTCACCCTGGGCAGGCGCCTGCAATGGGCAGTTCTTC.